The entry that follows covers one TCR beta chain sequence. The data stem from a study of technical replicates of blood from several donors. TCRdb keeps only in-frame clones here, not all; method: immunoSEQ multiplex PCR. This table holds 70,000 or so clones, 88% found once. The sequence was collected from a human donor in good health. Some clones in this sample may be carry-over from other donors' samples. Sequenced input: PBMCs.

The CDR3 DNA is TGTGCCTGGAAAGCGGGACAAACAACTAATGAAAAACTGTTTTTT. Translation gives CAWKAGQTTNEKLFF. V usage is TRBV30 and J usage is TRBJ1-4; the D gene is possibly TRBD1 (6 bases). The V end lost 4 bases, the J end lost 0 bases, and 12 bases lay between the germline ends. The CDR3 covers 15 residues. Per the germline V gene, CDR1 is GTSNPN and CDR2 is SVGIG (reference sequence).